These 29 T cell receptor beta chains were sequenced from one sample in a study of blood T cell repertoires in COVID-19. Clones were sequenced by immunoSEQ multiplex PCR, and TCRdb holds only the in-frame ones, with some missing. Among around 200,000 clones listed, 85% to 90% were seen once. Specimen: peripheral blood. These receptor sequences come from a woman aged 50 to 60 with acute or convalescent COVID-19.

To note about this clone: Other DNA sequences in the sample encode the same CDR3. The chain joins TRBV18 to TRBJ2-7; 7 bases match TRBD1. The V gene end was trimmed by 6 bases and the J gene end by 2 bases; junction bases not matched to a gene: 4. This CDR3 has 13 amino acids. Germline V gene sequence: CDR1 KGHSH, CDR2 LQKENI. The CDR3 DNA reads TGTGCCAGCTCGCCGGGACAGCCCTACGAGCAGTACTTC. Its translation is CASSPGQPYEQYF.

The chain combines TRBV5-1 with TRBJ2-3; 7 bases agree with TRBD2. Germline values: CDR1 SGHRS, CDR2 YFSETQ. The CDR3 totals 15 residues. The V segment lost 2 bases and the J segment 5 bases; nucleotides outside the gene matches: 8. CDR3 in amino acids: CASSLGPGGGDTQYF. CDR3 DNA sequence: TGCGCCAGCAGCTTAGGTCCGGGAGGAGGAGATACGCAGTATTTT.

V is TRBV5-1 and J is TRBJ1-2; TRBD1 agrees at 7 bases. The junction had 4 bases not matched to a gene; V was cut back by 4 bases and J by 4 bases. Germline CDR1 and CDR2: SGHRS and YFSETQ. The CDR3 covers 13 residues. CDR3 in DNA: TGCGCCAGCAGCCGGGACAGTCCCTATGGCTACACCTTC. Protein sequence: CASSRDSPYGYTF.

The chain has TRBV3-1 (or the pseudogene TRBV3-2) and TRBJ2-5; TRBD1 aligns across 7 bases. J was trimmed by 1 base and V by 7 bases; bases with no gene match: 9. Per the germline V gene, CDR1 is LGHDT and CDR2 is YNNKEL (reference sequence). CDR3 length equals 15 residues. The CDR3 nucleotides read TGTGCCAGCACCCCGGGACAGTTATTCCAAGAGACCCAGTACTTC. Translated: CASTPGQLFQETQYF.

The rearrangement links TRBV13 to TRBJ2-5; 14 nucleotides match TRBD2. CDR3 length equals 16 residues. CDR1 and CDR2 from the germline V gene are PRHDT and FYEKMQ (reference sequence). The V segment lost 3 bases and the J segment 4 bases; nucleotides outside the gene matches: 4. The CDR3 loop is CASSFTGTSGRETQYF. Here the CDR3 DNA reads TGTGCCAGCAGCTTTACCGGGACTAGCGGGAGAGAGACCCAGTACTTC. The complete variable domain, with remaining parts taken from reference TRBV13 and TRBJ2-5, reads AAGVIQSPRHLIKEKRETATLKCYPIPRHDTVYWYQQGPGQDPQFLISFYEKMQSDKGSIPDRFSAQQFSDYHSELNMSSLELGDSALYFCASSFTGTSGRETQYFGPGTRLLVL.

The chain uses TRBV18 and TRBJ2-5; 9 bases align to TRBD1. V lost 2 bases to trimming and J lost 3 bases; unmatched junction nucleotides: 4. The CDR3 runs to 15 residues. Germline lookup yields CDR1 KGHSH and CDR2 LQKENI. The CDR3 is CASSPTGQGKETQYF. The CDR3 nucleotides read TGTGCCAGCTCACCAACGGGACAGGGAAAAGAGACCCAGTACTTC.

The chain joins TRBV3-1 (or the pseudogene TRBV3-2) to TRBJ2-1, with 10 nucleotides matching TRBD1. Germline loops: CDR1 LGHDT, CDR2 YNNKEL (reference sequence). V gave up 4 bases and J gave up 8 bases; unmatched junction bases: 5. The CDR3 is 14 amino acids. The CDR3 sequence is CASSPTGGRDEQFF. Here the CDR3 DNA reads TGTGCCAGCAGCCCGACAGGGGGCCGCGATGAGCAGTTCTTC.

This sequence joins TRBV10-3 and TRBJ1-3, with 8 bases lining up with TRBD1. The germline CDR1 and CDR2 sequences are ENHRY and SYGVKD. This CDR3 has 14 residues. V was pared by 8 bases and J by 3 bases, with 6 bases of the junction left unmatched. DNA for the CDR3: TGTGCCATCGCGGGACAGGTCTTTGGAAACACCATATATTTT. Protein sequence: CAIAGQVFGNTIYF.

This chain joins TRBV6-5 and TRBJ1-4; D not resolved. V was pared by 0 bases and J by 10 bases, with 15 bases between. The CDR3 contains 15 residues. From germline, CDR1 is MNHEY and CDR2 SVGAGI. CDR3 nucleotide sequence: TGTGCCAGCAGTTACTCGCCCGTACTCCCAGGAAAACTGTTTTTT. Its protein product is CASSYSPVLPGKLFF.

The CDR3 DNA is TGTGCCAGCAGCTCCCGAGGGGATACGCAGTATTTT. Protein: CASSSRGDTQYF. This chain uses TRBV5-4 with TRBJ2-3; tentatively, D is TRBD2 (5 bases). V shed 3 bases and J shed 6 bases, with 8 bases lying between them. CDR3 size: 12 residues. Germline V gene sequence: CDR1 SGHNT, CDR2 YYREEE (reference sequence).

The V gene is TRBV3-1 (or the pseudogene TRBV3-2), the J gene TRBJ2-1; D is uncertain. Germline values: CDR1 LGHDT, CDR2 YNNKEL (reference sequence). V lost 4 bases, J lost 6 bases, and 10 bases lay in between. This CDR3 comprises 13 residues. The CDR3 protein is CASSPTAVNEQFF. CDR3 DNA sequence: TGTGCCAGCAGCCCGACTGCCGTCAATGAGCAGTTCTTC.

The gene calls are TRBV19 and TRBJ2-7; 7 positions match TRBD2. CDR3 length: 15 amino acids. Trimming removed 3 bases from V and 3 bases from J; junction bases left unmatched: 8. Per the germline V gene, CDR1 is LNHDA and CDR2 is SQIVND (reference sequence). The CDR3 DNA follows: TGTGCCAGTAGTATCCGGACTAGAGATGGCTACGAGCAGTACTTC. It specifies CASSIRTRDGYEQYF. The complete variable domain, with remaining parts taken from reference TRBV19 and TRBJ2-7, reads DGGITQSPKYLFRKEGQNVTLSCEQNLNHDAMYWYRQDPGQGLRLIYYSQIVNDFQKGDIAEGYSVSREKKESFPLTVTSAQKNPTAFYLCASSIRTRDGYEQYFGPGTRLTVT.

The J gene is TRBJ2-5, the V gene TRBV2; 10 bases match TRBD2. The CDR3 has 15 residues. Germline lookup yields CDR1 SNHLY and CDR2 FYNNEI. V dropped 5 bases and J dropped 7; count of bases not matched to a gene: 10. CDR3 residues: CASSIIAGGPGTQYF. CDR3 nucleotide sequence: TGTGCCAGCAGTATAATAGCGGGGGGACCAGGGACCCAGTACTTC.

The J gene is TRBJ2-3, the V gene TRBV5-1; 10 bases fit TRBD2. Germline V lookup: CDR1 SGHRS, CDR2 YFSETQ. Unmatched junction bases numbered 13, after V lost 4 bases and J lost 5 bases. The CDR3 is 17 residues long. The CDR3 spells CASSHPGLARLVDTQYF. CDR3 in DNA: TGCGCCAGCAGCCACCCGGGACTAGCGCGCCTGGTAGATACGCAGTATTTT.

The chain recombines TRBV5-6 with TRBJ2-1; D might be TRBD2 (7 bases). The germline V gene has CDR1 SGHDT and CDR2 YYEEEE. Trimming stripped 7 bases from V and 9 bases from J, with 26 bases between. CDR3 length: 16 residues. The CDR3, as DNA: TGTGCCAGCTCCATCAACCGTGGCGGGGGCCCCAGTGAGCAGTTCTTC. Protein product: CASSINRGGGPSEQFF.

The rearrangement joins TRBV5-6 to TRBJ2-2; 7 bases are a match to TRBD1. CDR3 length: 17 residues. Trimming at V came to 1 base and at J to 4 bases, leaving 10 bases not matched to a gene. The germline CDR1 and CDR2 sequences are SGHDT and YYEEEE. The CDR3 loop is CASSLTGTASSTGELFF. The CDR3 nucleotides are TGTGCCAGCAGCTTGACCGGGACAGCTAGTTCCACCGGGGAGCTGTTTTTT.

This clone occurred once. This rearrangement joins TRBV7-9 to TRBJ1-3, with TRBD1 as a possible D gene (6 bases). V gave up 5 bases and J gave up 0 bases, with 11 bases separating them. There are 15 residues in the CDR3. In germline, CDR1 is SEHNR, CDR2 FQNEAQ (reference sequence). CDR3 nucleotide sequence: TGTGCCAGCAGCCAACAGGGTGGCTCTGGAAACACCATATATTTT. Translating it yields CASSQQGGSGNTIYF.

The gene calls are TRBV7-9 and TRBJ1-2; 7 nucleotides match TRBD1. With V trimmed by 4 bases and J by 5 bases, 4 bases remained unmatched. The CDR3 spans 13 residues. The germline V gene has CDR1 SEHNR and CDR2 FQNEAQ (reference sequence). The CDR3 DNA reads TGTGCCAGCAGCTCGGGACAGCTATATGGCTACACCTTC. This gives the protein CASSSGQLYGYTF.

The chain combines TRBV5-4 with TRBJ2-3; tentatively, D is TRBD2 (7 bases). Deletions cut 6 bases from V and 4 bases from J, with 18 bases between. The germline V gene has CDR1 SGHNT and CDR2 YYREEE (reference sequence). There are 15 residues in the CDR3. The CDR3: CASTWGGGSSDTQYF. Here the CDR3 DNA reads TGTGCCAGCACCTGGGGGGGCGGGAGTTCAGATACGCAGTATTTT.

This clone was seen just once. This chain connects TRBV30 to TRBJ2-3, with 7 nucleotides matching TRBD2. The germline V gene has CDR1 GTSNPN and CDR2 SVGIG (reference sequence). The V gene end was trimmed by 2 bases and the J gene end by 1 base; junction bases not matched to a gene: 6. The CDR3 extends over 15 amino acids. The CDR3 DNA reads TGTGCCTGGAGTAAGACTAGCCGGGGCACAGATACGCAGTATTTT. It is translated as CAWSKTSRGTDTQYF.

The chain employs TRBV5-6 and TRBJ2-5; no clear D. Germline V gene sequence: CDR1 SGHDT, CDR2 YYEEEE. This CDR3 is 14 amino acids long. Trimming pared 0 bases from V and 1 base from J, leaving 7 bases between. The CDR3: CASSLGATQETQYF. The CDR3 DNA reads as TGTGCCAGCAGCTTGGGGGCAACCCAAGAGACCCAGTACTTC.

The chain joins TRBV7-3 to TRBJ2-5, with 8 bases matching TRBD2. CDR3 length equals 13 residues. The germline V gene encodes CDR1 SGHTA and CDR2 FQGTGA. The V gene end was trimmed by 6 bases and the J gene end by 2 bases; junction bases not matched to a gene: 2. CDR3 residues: CASRAGEQETQYF. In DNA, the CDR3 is TGTGCCAGCAGAGCGGGGGAGCAAGAGACCCAGTACTTC.

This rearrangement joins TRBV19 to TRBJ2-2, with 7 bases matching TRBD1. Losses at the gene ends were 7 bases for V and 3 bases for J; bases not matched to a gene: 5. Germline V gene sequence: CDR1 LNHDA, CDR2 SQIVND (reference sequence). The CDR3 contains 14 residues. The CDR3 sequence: CASKPRGHTGELFF. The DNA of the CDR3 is TGTGCCAGTAAGCCAAGGGGGCACACCGGGGAGCTGTTTTTT.

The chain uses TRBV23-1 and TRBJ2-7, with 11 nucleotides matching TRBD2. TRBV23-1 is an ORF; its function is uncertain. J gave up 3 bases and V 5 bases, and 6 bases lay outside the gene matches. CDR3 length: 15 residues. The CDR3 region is CASSVPGLADYEQYF. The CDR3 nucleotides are TGCGCCAGCAGTGTACCGGGACTAGCGGACTACGAGCAGTACTTC.

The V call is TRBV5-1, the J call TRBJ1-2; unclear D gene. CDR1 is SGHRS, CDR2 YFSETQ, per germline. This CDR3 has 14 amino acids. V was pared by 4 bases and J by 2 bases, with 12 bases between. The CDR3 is CASSPAGVNYGYTF. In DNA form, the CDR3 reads TGCGCCAGCAGCCCTGCGGGCGTGAACTATGGCTACACCTTC.

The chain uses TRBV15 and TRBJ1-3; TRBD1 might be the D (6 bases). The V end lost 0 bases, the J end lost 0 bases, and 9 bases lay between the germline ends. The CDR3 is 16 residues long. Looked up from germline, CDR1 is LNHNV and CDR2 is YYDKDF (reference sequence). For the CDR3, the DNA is TGTGCCACCAGCAGAGAAGGGGACAACTCTGGAAACACCATATATTTT. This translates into CATSREGDNSGNTIYF.

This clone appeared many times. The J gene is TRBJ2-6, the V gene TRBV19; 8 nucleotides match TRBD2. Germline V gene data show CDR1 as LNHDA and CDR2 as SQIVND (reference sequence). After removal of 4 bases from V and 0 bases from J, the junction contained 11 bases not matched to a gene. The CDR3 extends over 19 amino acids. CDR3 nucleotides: TGTGCCAGTAGTAACCGAGGGGCGGGAGGCCCCTCTGGGGCCAACGTCCTGACTTTC. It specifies CASSNRGAGGPSGANVLTF.

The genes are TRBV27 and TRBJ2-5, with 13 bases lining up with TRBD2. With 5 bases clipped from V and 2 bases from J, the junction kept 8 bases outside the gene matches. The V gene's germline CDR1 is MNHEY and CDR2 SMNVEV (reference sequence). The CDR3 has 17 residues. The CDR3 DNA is TGTGCCAGCAGTGACGGACTAGCGGGGGAGAGGCAAGAGACCCAGTACTTC. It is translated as CASSDGLAGERQETQYF.

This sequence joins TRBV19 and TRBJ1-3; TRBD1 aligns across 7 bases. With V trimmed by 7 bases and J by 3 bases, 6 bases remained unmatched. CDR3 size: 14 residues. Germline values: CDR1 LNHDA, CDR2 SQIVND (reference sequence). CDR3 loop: CASKRQGGGNTIYF. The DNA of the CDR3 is TGTGCCAGTAAAAGGCAGGGGGGTGGAAACACCATATATTTT.